The sequence of this T cell receptor (beta chain) was determined in a study of blood T cells in healthy people across ages. Study overall: Researchers report that template switching captured about one barcoded beta molecule per two T cells. Findings and limits, study-wide: Changes in expanded clonotypes were possibly confounded, as the CMV status of donors was unknown.

Germline loops: CDR1 SQVTM, CDR2 ANQGSEA. V was shortened by 2 bases and J by 2 bases, with 6 bases between the two germline ends. The CDR3 is 12 amino acids. A remark on this clonotype: What it binds is unknown.

Then a second PCR, running roughly 7 to 11 cycles, was carried out with a sample-barcoded 5' primer and a J-beta primer mix. Each cDNA molecule was tagged by a template-switch adaptor that had 12 random nucleotides. Via MiXCR, TCRdb re-called the 5' RACE reads, giving one row per CDR3 protein. The table has fewer than 1 million distinct CDR3 sequences, approximately 48% seen once. The V call is TRBV29-1, the J call TRBJ1-2, with D unresolved. The sequence was obtained from a man aged 55-75 years in good health. Sequenced material: blood. CDR3 protein: CSVESGNYGYTF. CDR3 bases: TGCAGCGTTGAATCAGGAAACTATGGCTACACCTTC.